This TCR beta chain was recorded in a study of OX40 agonist ivuxolimab in advanced cancers. Study summary: Patients were dosed with the agonistic anti-OX40 (CD134) antibody ivuxolimab. Three patients got partial responses; one had hepatocellular carcinoma and two had cutaneous melanoma.

Study conclusions and caveats: Averaging showed that CD8+ T cells had more expanded clones than CD4+ did.

Regarding this clone: As yet, its antigen is unknown.

Libraries were prepared by immunoSEQ multiplex PCR; TCRdb keeps only in-frame clonotypes and omits some of them. This table holds tens of thousands of clones, approximately 86% found once. This CDR3 is built from 14 residues. V gave up 2 bases and J gave up 4 bases, with 12 bases separating them. Germline values: CDR1 SGHRS, CDR2 YFSETQ. The origin of this receptor is an adult with an advanced solid tumor such as melanoma, head and neck, liver or kidney cancer. The chain couples TRBV5-1 to TRBJ1-1; D is uncertain. This material consisted of CD4+ or CD8+ T cells sorted from blood, taken in a trial of the OX40 agonist ivuxolimab. The CDR3 region is CASSLDRSGTEAFF. CDR3 in DNA: TGCGCCAGCAGCTTAGACCGTTCTGGCACTGAAGCTTTCTTT.